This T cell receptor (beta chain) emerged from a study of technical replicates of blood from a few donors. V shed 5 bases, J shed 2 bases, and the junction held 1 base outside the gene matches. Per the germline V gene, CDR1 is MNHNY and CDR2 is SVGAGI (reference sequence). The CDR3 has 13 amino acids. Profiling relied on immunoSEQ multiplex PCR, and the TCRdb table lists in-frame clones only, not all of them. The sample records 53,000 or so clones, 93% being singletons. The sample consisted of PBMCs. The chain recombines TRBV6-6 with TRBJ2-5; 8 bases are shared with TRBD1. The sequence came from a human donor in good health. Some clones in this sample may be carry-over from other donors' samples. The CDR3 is CASSNRGQETQYF. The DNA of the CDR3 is TGTGCCAGCAGTAACAGGGGGCAAGAGACCCAGTACTTC.